This T cell receptor beta chain was documented in a study of T-cell memory formation after mild COVID-19. On the study more broadly: In these data, TCR clusters were largely donor specific.

TCR alpha and TCR beta cDNA libraries carrying sample barcodes and UMIs were produced by 5'RACE using constant-segment primers. TCRdb itself ran the 5' RACE reads through MiXCR, one entry per CDR3 protein. The top ten clones hold roughly 4% of a sample with roughly 170,000 distinct CDR3 sequences, around a sixth of them seen once. CDR1 LGHDT and CDR2 YNNKEL come from the germline V gene (reference sequence). The V and J ends lost 5 bases and 5 bases respectively, with 10 bases between them. The CDR3 covers 12 residues. Study-level points and caveats: In pre-infection memory, a portion of responding clones appeared, which suggested that cross-reactive memory joined. The authors did not confirm SARS-CoV-2 specificity of second-wave clones peaking day 37.

This clonotype has a handful of counts. Antigen: not known. V usage is TRBV3-1 and J usage is TRBJ2-7; D remains ambiguous. The receptor was isolated from a man between 18 and 29 years old who had mild COVID-19 (a few samples of this study predate the infection). Cell type and time point are not known. The sequenced material came from PBMCs or a T cell subset sorted from them (not recorded which). CDR3 nucleotide sequence: TGTGCCAGCAGCAGTGGCGGCGACGAGCAGTACTTC. Translated, it gives CASSSGGDEQYF.